This passage covers 13 T cell receptor beta chains from one sample sequenced in a study of cytomegalovirus exposure and HLA in healthy donors. Produced via immunoSEQ multiplex PCR; TCRdb's table is partial and in-frame only. The sample has some 45,000 clones; roughly 92% are singletons. The sample was PBMCs. The receptors here all came from a man younger than 35 in good health and CMV-seronegative.

As to this clone: The junction does not match germline at one end; this may be a read error. The chain links TRBV6-1 to TRBJ2-7; D may be TRBD1 (6 bases). CDR3 size: 11 residues. The germline gives CDR1 MNHNS, CDR2 SASEGT. CDR3 bases: TGTGCCAGCAGTGAAAGGGACATTCCTTTTTTC. Its translation is CASSERDIPFF.

V gene TRBV29-1 combines with J gene TRBJ2-3, with D hard to call. The germline V and J ends were trimmed by 4 bases and 4 bases, with 9 bases remaining between them. The CDR3 is 12 amino acids. Germline V gene data show CDR1 as SQVTM and CDR2 as ANQGSEA. This chain's CDR3 is CSVVLPADTQYF. Written as DNA, the CDR3 is TGCAGCGTTGTATTGCCGGCAGATACGCAGTATTTT.

The rearrangement uses TRBV7-6 and TRBJ2-5, with TRBD2 matching 13 bases. The germline V gene has CDR1 SGHVS and CDR2 FNYEAQ. This CDR3 spans 16 amino acids. The V segment lost 5 bases and the J segment 3 bases; nucleotides outside the gene matches: 6. The CDR3 DNA follows: TGTGCCAGCAGCGCCGCCGGACTAGCGGGGGAAGAGACCCAGTACTTC. This codes for CASSAAGLAGEETQYF.

The gene calls are TRBV4-3 and TRBJ1-1, with a weak D call TRBD1 (6 bases). The CDR3 covers 16 residues. Germline-derived CDR1 and CDR2 are LGHNA and YSLEER. V was clipped by 1 base and J by 1 base, with 13 bases between them. CDR3 nucleotide sequence: TGCGCCAGCAGCCAAGGAGGGGGGGTAGGGAACACTGAAGCTTTCTTT. Residues: CASSQGGGVGNTEAFF.

This chain links TRBV13 with TRBJ2-7; no clear D. V lost 3 bases, J lost 3 bases, and 6 bases lay in between. This CDR3 contains 12 residues. Germline CDR1 PRHDT, CDR2 FYEKMQ (reference sequence). The chain's CDR3 is CASSFFYYEQYF. The CDR3 DNA follows: TGTGCCAGCAGCTTTTTCTACTACGAGCAGTACTTC.

This chain connects TRBV29-1 to TRBJ2-1, with 10 bases matching TRBD1. This CDR3 is 14 amino acids long. After removal of 7 bases from V and 7 bases from J, the junction contained 10 bases not matched to a gene. In germline, CDR1 is SQVTM, CDR2 ANQGSEA. The CDR3 is CSGRPGTGANEQFF. In DNA, the CDR3 is TGCAGCGGCAGACCCGGGACAGGGGCGAATGAGCAGTTCTTC.

This clone was seen only once. This chain uses TRBV18 with TRBJ1-4; 8 bases are shared with TRBD1. Germline trimming cut 3 bases from V and 8 bases from J; bases unmatched to any gene: 2. CDR1 KGHSH and CDR2 LQKENI come from the germline V gene. CDR3 length equals 13 residues. CDR3 nucleotides: TGTGCCAGCTCACCGGACAGGGACGAAAAACTGTTTTTT. This encodes CASSPDRDEKLFF.

This chain uses TRBV10-3 with TRBJ2-3, with TRBD2 as a possible D gene (6 bases). The CDR3 is 14 amino acids. Deletions cut 4 bases from V and 5 bases from J, with 13 bases between. CDR1 and CDR2 from the germline V gene are ENHRY and SYGVKD. CDR3 DNA: TGTGCCATCAGTGGGGGGAGGACGGGAGATACGCAGTATTTT. This gives the protein CAISGGRTGDTQYF.

The chain links TRBV19 to TRBJ1-1, with D possibly TRBD1 on 5 matching bases. The germline V and J ends were trimmed by 3 bases and 5 bases, with 19 bases remaining between them. From germline, CDR1 is LNHDA and CDR2 SQIVND (reference sequence). The CDR3 sequence is 16 residues long. This CDR3 is CASSIFVGRAGTEAFF. In nucleotides, the CDR3 is TGTGCCAGTAGTATCTTCGTGGGCAGGGCGGGGACTGAAGCTTTCTTT.

This rearrangement joins TRBV4-3 to TRBJ1-2, with D uncertain. Germline assignment: CDR1 LGHNA and CDR2 YSLEER. Trimming pared 2 bases from V and 2 bases from J, leaving 6 bases between. CDR3 length: 13 amino acids. The CDR3, as DNA: TGCGCCAGCAGCCAATCGGGGAACTATGGCTACACCTTC. This sequence encodes CASSQSGNYGYTF.

The chain uses TRBV6-4 and TRBJ2-1; D may be TRBD2 (6 bases). The CDR3 is 14 amino acids. Trimming pared 6 bases from V and 2 bases from J, leaving 11 bases between. The germline gives CDR1 MRHNA, CDR2 SNTAGT. The CDR3 DNA reads as TGTGCCAGCAGGCGGGACCAAACCTACAATGAGCAGTTCTTC. This gives the protein CASRRDQTYNEQFF.

This clone was observed a few times. The rearrangement joins TRBV27 to TRBJ2-3; a weak D match, TRBD2 (5 bases). CDR3 length equals 12 residues. Germline V gives CDR1 MNHEY, CDR2 SMNVEV (reference sequence). Trimming pared 3 bases from V and 9 bases from J, leaving 10 bases between. The CDR3 coding sequence is TGTGCCAGCAGTTTTGGGAGAGGAACGCAGTATTTT. It codes for CASSFGRGTQYF.

The chain combines TRBV29-1 with TRBJ2-1, with a possible D match to TRBD1 (7 bases). CDR3 length: 14 amino acids. Trimming stripped 3 bases from V and 4 bases from J, with 13 bases between. CDR1 and CDR2 (germline): SQVTM, ANQGSEA. This chain's CDR3 is CSVDAGGIYNEQFF. In nucleotides, the CDR3 is TGCAGCGTTGACGCAGGGGGGATATACAATGAGCAGTTCTTC.